What follows describes a single TCR beta chain. This sample is part of a study of blood T cell repertoires in COVID-19. Overall study: In each case, the material was cDNA or gDNA derived from T cells, B-cell-depleted T cells, or PBMCs.

The CDR3 contains 14 residues. V lost 5 bases to trimming and J lost 6 bases; unmatched junction nucleotides: 3. Per the germline V gene, CDR1 is SGHTA and CDR2 is FQGTGA. The authors' processing: The assay estimated nucleated cells by amplifying reference gene primers. Profiled with immunoSEQ multiplex PCR; TCRdb holds only in-frame clones, not every one. The V and J calls and the clone size are those of that table, but D and trimming were determined from the DNA. The sample lists 340,000 or so clones, 83% occurring once. The source material was peripheral blood. This TCR was sampled from a man aged 25 to 40 with active or convalescent COVID-19. The V call is TRBV7-3, the J call TRBJ2-3; 12 nucleotides match TRBD2. The CDR3 is CASSPTSGSDTQYF. CDR3 coding DNA: TGTGCCAGCAGCCCGACTAGCGGGAGCGATACGCAGTATTTT.